Presented here are 24 T cell receptor beta chains from one specimen sequenced in a study of blood T cell repertoires in COVID-19. This table comes from immunoSEQ multiplex PCR, and its TCRdb copy is limited to in-frame clones, with some not included. The sample lists 200,000 to 250,000 clones, about 88% occurring once. Specimen: peripheral blood. The receptors originated from a man aged 45-65 years with COVID-19, enrolled during active disease.

The chain has TRBV10-3 and TRBJ1-2, with 9 positions matching TRBD1. V dropped 3 bases and J dropped 3; count of bases not matched to a gene: 8. This CDR3 comprises 16 residues. Germline V lookup: CDR1 ENHRY, CDR2 SYGVKD. CDR3 nucleotide sequence: TGTGCCATCAGTGACAGGACAGGGGCAGTCGACTATGGCTACACCTTC. This sequence encodes CAISDRTGAVDYGYTF.

This chain uses TRBV19 with TRBJ2-7, with 7 bases fitting TRBD1. J was trimmed by 6 bases and V by 1 base; bases with no gene match: 9. In germline, CDR1 is LNHDA, CDR2 SQIVND (reference sequence). The CDR3 covers 15 residues. In DNA form, the CDR3 reads TGTGCCAGTAGTATAGTACACAGGGGATCGGTCGAGCAGTACTTC. It codes for CASSIVHRGSVEQYF.

Written as DNA, the CDR3 is TGTGCCAGCAGCCATTCTGGACAGGGGGCAGAAGAGCAGTACTTC. This gives the protein CASSHSGQGAEEQYF. The V call is TRBV7-9, the J call TRBJ2-7, with 11 bases fitting TRBD1. With V trimmed by 5 bases and J by 7 bases, 10 bases remained unmatched. Germline lookup yields CDR1 SEHNR and CDR2 FQNEAQ (reference sequence). The CDR3 extends over 15 amino acids. Combining the CDR3 with reference TRBV7-9 and TRBJ2-7 gives the whole variable domain DTGVSQNPRHKITKRGQNVTFRCDPISEHNRLYWYRQTLGQGPEFLTYFQNEAQLEKSRLLSDRFSAERPKGSFSTLEIQRTEQGDSAMYLCASSHSGQGAEEQYFGPGTRLTVT.

Concerning this clone: Other DNA sequences in the sample encode the same CDR3. The chain uses TRBV5-1 and TRBJ1-1; no definite D call. The length of the CDR3 is 12 residues. In germline, CDR1 is SGHRS, CDR2 YFSETQ. V was pared by 3 bases and J by 1 base, with 4 bases between. CDR3 sequence (DNA): TGCGCCAGCAGCTCAGGGAACACTGAAGCTTTCTTT. Protein sequence: CASSSGNTEAFF.

This chain joins TRBV6-5 and TRBJ2-3; 7 bases agree with TRBD2. CDR3 size: 14 residues. J lost 6 bases, V lost 8 bases, and 11 bases had no gene match. Germline CDR1 MNHEY, CDR2 SVGAGI. CDR3 sequence reads: CASGRTRPPDTQYF. The CDR3 bases are TGTGCCAGCGGGAGGACTAGGCCGCCGGATACGCAGTATTTT.

The rearrangement links TRBV5-5 to TRBJ1-2; 7 nucleotides match TRBD1. Per germline, CDR1 SGHKS and CDR2 YYEKEE (reference sequence). V was pared by 5 bases and J by 8 bases, with 18 bases of the junction left unmatched. CDR3 size: 16 residues. The CDR3 nucleotides are TGTGCCAGCAGACCGACAGGGAGAAATCTCCTTGAAGGCTACACCTTC. Encoded protein: CASRPTGRNLLEGYTF.

J is TRBJ2-2 and V is TRBV5-5; TRBD2 matches 8 bases. J gave up 2 bases and V 3 bases, and 9 bases lay outside the gene matches. Germline-derived CDR1 and CDR2 are SGHKS and YYEKEE (reference sequence). The CDR3 length is 17 residues. CDR3 in amino acids: CASSSPRGGSNTGELFF. CDR3 nucleotide sequence: TGTGCCAGCAGCTCCCCACGGGGGGGGTCTAACACCGGGGAGCTGTTTTTT.

The chain joins TRBV14 to TRBJ2-7; tentative D call: TRBD2 (6 bases). Trimming took off 1 base at V and 6 bases at J, with 16 bases between the two ends. Germline V gives CDR1 SGHDN, CDR2 FVKESK. This CDR3 contains 15 residues. CDR3 loop: CASSQVNSGHLEQYF. The CDR3 DNA follows: TGTGCCAGCAGCCAAGTGAACAGCGGGCACCTCGAGCAGTACTTC.

This chain connects TRBV20-1 to TRBJ2-7; unclear D gene. The CDR3 has 11 residues. Germline CDR1 reads DFQATT; CDR2 reads SNEGSKA (reference sequence). V lost 3 bases to trimming and J lost 5 bases, with 8 bases between them. The CDR3 nucleotides are TGCAGTGCTAGTACGCTAGACGAGCAGTACTTC. It codes for CSASTLDEQYF.

This clone was seen only once. The rearrangement uses TRBV5-1 and TRBJ1-3; 7 bases align to TRBD1. Trimming at V came to 1 base and at J to 0 bases, leaving 1 base not matched to a gene. CDR3 length equals 15 residues. Germline CDR1 SGHRS, CDR2 YFSETQ. The CDR3 DNA reads TGCGCCAGCAGCTTGAGGACAGGCTCTGGAAACACCATATATTTT. Protein: CASSLRTGSGNTIYF.

The DNA of the CDR3 is TGTGCCAGCAGCTACTACCGACTTATTGACAGGGCGGATGAAGCTTTCTTT. It is translated as CASSYYRLIDRADEAFF. The genes are TRBV3-1 (or the pseudogene TRBV3-2) and TRBJ1-1, with TRBD1 identical over 7 bases. The trim removed 5 bases at V and 7 bases at J, leaving 19 bases unmatched. This CDR3 spans 17 amino acids. Germline V CDR1 and CDR2: LGHDT, YNNKEL (reference sequence).

V and J are TRBV7-9 and TRBJ1-1; no clear D. The CDR3 totals 13 residues. V was cut by 3 bases and J by 1 base, with 6 bases left in between. Germline values: CDR1 SEHNR, CDR2 FQNEAQ (reference sequence). CDR3 protein: CASSLSGNTEAFF. CDR3 sequence (DNA): TGTGCCAGCAGCTTGTCAGGGAACACTGAAGCTTTCTTT.

The V call is TRBV9, the J call TRBJ2-1; 7 nucleotides line up with TRBD1. The J segment lost 3 bases and the V segment lost 2 bases, leaving 5 bases of the junction unmatched. The germline CDR1 and CDR2 sequences are SGDLS and YYNGEE. The CDR3 has 15 amino acids. The CDR3 protein is CASSVSGQDYNEQFF. CDR3 nucleotides: TGTGCCAGCAGCGTGTCTGGACAGGACTACAATGAGCAGTTCTTC.

V gene TRBV5-5 combines with J gene TRBJ2-2; D is perhaps TRBD2 (6 bases). Germline V gene data show CDR1 as SGHKS and CDR2 as YYEKEE (reference sequence). The CDR3 runs 16 residues. V shed 4 bases and J shed 4 bases, with 17 bases lying between them. The CDR3 sequence: CASSTPGGVGTGELFF. DNA of the CDR3: TGTGCCAGCAGCACTCCCGGCGGGGTCGGCACCGGGGAGCTGTTTTTT.

The rearrangement uses TRBV7-8 and TRBJ2-1; 7 bases agree with TRBD2. The CDR3 is made up of 16 amino acids. V trimming: 5 bases; J trimming: 10 bases; junction bases outside the gene matches: 17. Germline-derived CDR1 and CDR2 are SGHVS and FQNEAQ. The CDR3 spells CASSPFVGGSWEEQFF. The CDR3 DNA sequence: TGTGCCAGCAGCCCCTTCGTGGGCGGGAGTTGGGAGGAGCAGTTCTTC. The complete variable domain, with remaining parts taken from reference TRBV7-8 and TRBJ2-1, reads GAGVSQSPRYKVAKRGQDVALRCDPISGHVSLFWYQQALGQGPEFLTYFQNEAQLDKSGLPSDRFFAERPEGSVSTLKIQRTQQEDSAVYLCASSPFVGGSWEEQFFGPGTRLTVL.

This rearrangement joins TRBV11-2 to TRBJ2-1; the D gene is possibly TRBD2 (5 bases). CDR1 and CDR2 (germline): SGHAT, FQNNGV. This CDR3 has 14 amino acids. V was clipped by 5 bases and J by 7 bases, with 15 bases between them. CDR3 bases: TGTGCCAGCAGCGAGGGCTCCACTGGGAATGAGCAGTTCTTC. Protein product: CASSEGSTGNEQFF.

The chain carries TRBV3-1 (or the pseudogene TRBV3-2) and TRBJ2-7; D may be TRBD2 (6 bases). CDR1 and CDR2 (germline): LGHDT, YNNKEL (reference sequence). This CDR3 is built from 16 residues. V gave up 4 bases and J gave up 3 bases, with 19 bases separating them. The CDR3 DNA follows: TGTGCCAGCAGCCCCCGTCAGGGCCTGGACTACTACGAGCAGTACTTC. Translating gives CASSPRQGLDYYEQYF.

Here the CDR3 reads CASSPKSGTGSWIGTQYF. CDR3 in DNA: TGTGCCAGCTCACCCAAGAGTGGGACAGGTTCCTGGATTGGTACGCAGTATTTT. The chain carries TRBV18 and TRBJ2-3; 8 bases agree with TRBD1. Trimming cost V 3 bases and J 8 bases; bases outside gene matches: 19. From germline, CDR1 is KGHSH and CDR2 LQKENI. This CDR3 is 18 amino acids long.

V usage is TRBV25-1 and J usage is TRBJ1-6; D gene uncertain. The CDR3 length is 15 residues. Per the germline V gene, CDR1 is MGHDK and CDR2 is SYGVNS. Trimming took off 6 bases at V and 0 bases at J, with 9 bases between the two ends. The CDR3 bases are TGTGCCAGCAGAGCTGAGAGCTCCTATAATTCACCCCTCCACTTT. It codes for CASRAESSYNSPLHF.

The chain uses TRBV19 and TRBJ2-5, with D tentatively TRBD2 (6 bases). In germline, CDR1 is LNHDA, CDR2 SQIVND (reference sequence). The CDR3 has 15 residues. V dropped 4 bases and J dropped 5 bases, with 17 bases sitting between them. The CDR3 is CASSTVPGVGETQYF. CDR3 coding DNA: TGTGCCAGTAGTACCGTCCCGGGAGTAGGGGAGACCCAGTACTTC.

V and J are TRBV25-1 and TRBJ1-2; 8 bases align to TRBD1. V trimming: 6 bases; J trimming: 4 bases; junction bases outside the gene matches: 7. This CDR3 region has 14 residues. The V gene's germline CDR1 is MGHDK and CDR2 SYGVNS. CDR3 amino acids: CASSPDRGAYGYTF. Written as DNA, the CDR3 is TGTGCCAGCAGCCCCGACAGGGGAGCCTATGGCTACACCTTC.

This clone was counted a few times. The V gene is TRBV11-2, the J gene TRBJ2-7; possible D gene TRBD1, 5 bases. CDR3 length: 15 amino acids. Trimming took off 1 base at V and 2 bases at J, with 12 bases between the two ends. Germline CDR1 SGHAT, CDR2 FQNNGV. CDR3 coding DNA: TGTGCCAGCAGCTTAGCGTTGACAGCTACCTACGAGCAGTACTTC. This sequence encodes CASSLALTATYEQYF.

The V gene is TRBV7-3, the J gene TRBJ2-1; 9 bases line up with TRBD1. In germline, CDR1 is SGHTA, CDR2 FQGTGA. V shed 5 bases and J 5 bases; nucleotides not matched to a gene: 7. This CDR3 region has 15 residues. Here the CDR3 DNA reads TGTGCCAGCAGCCGGGACAGGGTGGGGAACAATGAGCAGTTCTTC. Its protein is CASSRDRVGNNEQFF. The whole variable domain, remainder taken from reference TRBV7-3 and TRBJ2-1, is GAGVSQTPSNKVTEKGKYVELRCDPISGHTALYWYRQSLGQGPEFLIYFQGTGAADDSGLPNDRFFAVRPEGSVSTLKIQRTERGDSAVYLCASSRDRVGNNEQFFGPGTRLTVL.

The chain combines TRBV7-9 with TRBJ2-5; D possibly corresponds to TRBD2 (6 bases). CDR3 length equals 13 residues. Germline values: CDR1 SEHNR, CDR2 FQNEAQ (reference sequence). Trimming left V 1 base short and J 3 bases short, with 6 bases between. Here the CDR3 reads CASSLGLEETQYF. Written as DNA, the CDR3 is TGTGCCAGCAGCTTAGGACTAGAAGAGACCCAGTACTTC. Combining the CDR3 with reference TRBV7-9 and TRBJ2-5 gives the whole variable domain DTGVSQNPRHKITKRGQNVTFRCDPISEHNRLYWYRQTLGQGPEFLTYFQNEAQLEKSRLLSDRFSAERPKGSFSTLEIQRTEQGDSAMYLCASSLGLEETQYFGPGTRLLVL.